Shown below are 13 T cell receptor beta chains from a single sample sequenced in a study of blood T cell repertoires in COVID-19. This table comes from immunoSEQ multiplex PCR, and its TCRdb copy is limited to in-frame clones, with some not included. The sample records approximately 220,000 clones, roughly 91% being singletons. The sequenced sample was PBMCs or T cells enriched from blood (not recorded which). The origin of the receptors is a woman aged 25 to 45 with acute COVID-19.

The rearrangement links TRBV6-5 to TRBJ2-1, with 7 bases matching TRBD1. The CDR3 sequence is 14 residues long. Germline assignment: CDR1 MNHEY and CDR2 SVGAGI. V was pared by 6 bases and J by 2 bases, with 4 bases of the junction left unmatched. CDR3 amino acids: CASRGDSTYNEQFF. The CDR3 coding sequence is TGTGCCAGCAGGGGGGACAGTACCTACAATGAGCAGTTCTTC.

This chain uses TRBV5-1 with TRBJ1-1, with a tentative D call TRBD1 (5 bases). Germline V gene lookup returns CDR1 SGHRS and CDR2 YFSETQ. With 4 bases removed from V and 6 bases from J, the gap between germline ends came to 13 bases. The CDR3 is 13 amino acids. The CDR3 reads CASSTGGGAEAFF. CDR3 sequence (DNA): TGCGCCAGCAGCACGGGAGGAGGGGCTGAAGCTTTCTTT.

The V and J genes are TRBV30 and TRBJ2-2; 7 bases align to TRBD1. V was clipped by 5 bases and J by 0 bases; unmatched bases: 3. Germline V gives CDR1 GTSNPN, CDR2 SVGIG (reference sequence). The CDR3 runs to 14 residues. Here the CDR3 reads CAWYRGPNTGELFF. The CDR3 nucleotides read TGTGCCTGGTACAGGGGCCCGAACACCGGGGAGCTGTTTTTT.

This clone was detected only once. The chain joins TRBV25-1 to TRBJ1-6; TRBD1 agrees at 10 bases. With V trimmed by 4 bases and J by 14 bases, 11 bases remained unmatched. The CDR3 has 15 residues. Germline V gene data show CDR1 as MGHDK and CDR2 as SYGVNS. The DNA of the CDR3 is TGTGCCAGCAGTGCCCCTGACAGGGGGCGTTCGGCCCTCCACTTT. It encodes CASSAPDRGRSALHF.

The rearrangement links TRBV5-4 to TRBJ1-2, with a weak D call TRBD1 (6 bases). Germline values: CDR1 SGHNT, CDR2 YYREEE (reference sequence). The CDR3 loop spans 14 amino acids. V lost 8 bases, J lost 0 bases, and 14 bases lay in between. CDR3 sequence (DNA): TGTGCCAGTAGGCGTCAGGGGACTAACTATGGCTACACCTTC. Its translation: CASRRQGTNYGYTF.

The J gene is TRBJ1-5, the V gene TRBV4-1; 7 bases match TRBD1. The germline CDR1 and CDR2 sequences are MGHRA and YSYEKL. This CDR3 is built from 15 residues. V shed 4 bases, J shed 2 bases, and the junction held 5 bases outside the gene matches. The CDR3 DNA reads as TGCGCCAGCAGCCCCGCAGGACAGGGCAATCAGCCCCAGCATTTT. Protein product: CASSPAGQGNQPQHF.

This chain uses TRBV5-8 with TRBJ2-5; the match to TRBD1 covers 9 bases. The CDR3 sequence is 16 residues long. Per the germline V gene, CDR1 is SGHTS and CDR2 is YDEGEE. Losses at the gene ends were 4 bases for V and 1 base for J; bases not matched to a gene: 8. In DNA form, the CDR3 reads TGTGCCAGCAGCCTAGGACAGGGGCCCTTCCAAGAGACCCAGTACTTC. Protein sequence: CASSLGQGPFQETQYF.

The chain is built from TRBV7-6 and TRBJ2-3; possibly TRBD2 for D (6 bases). The length of the CDR3 is 18 residues. The V end lost 2 bases, the J end lost 2 bases, and 20 bases lay between the germline ends. From germline, CDR1 is SGHVS and CDR2 FNYEAQ. CDR3 loop: CASSLRVGLPKPTDTQYF. The CDR3 nucleotides read TGTGCCAGCAGCTTACGTGTTGGACTACCGAAGCCCACAGATACGCAGTATTTT.

The chain uses TRBV10-1 and TRBJ2-3; TRBD2 might be the D (6 bases). The V end lost 2 bases, the J end lost 6 bases, and 12 bases lay between the germline ends. Looked up from germline, CDR1 is WNHNN and CDR2 is SYGVQD (reference sequence). This CDR3 spans 14 amino acids. In nucleotides, the CDR3 is TGCGCCAGCAGTGAGCATACGGGGAGGGATACGCAGTATTTT. Residues: CASSEHTGRDTQYF.

The V call is TRBV18, the J call TRBJ1-1; TRBD1 agrees at 7 bases. This CDR3 region has 13 residues. V lost 1 base to trimming and J lost 8 bases; unmatched junction nucleotides: 4. The germline gives CDR1 KGHSH, CDR2 LQKENI. Written as DNA, the CDR3 is TGTGCCAGCTCACCACAAGAGGGGGCCGAAGCTTTCTTT. This encodes CASSPQEGAEAFF.

This chain joins TRBV9 and TRBJ2-3; D may be TRBD1 (5 bases). This CDR3 region has 14 residues. Germline lookup yields CDR1 SGDLS and CDR2 YYNGEE. Trimming stripped 0 bases from V and 9 bases from J, with 14 bases between. The CDR3 is CASSVDRASGTQYF. The CDR3 nucleotides are TGTGCCAGCAGCGTAGACAGAGCCTCAGGGACGCAGTATTTT. The variable domain in full, completed from reference TRBV9 and TRBJ2-3, reads DSGVTQTPKHLITATGQRVTLRCSPRSGDLSVYWYQQSLDQGLQFLIQYYNGEERAKGNILERFSAQQFPDLHSELNLSSLELGDSALYFCASSVDRASGTQYFGPGTRLTVL.

The chain has TRBV4-1 and TRBJ2-1, with 7 nucleotides matching TRBD2. V was clipped by 5 bases and J by 10 bases; unmatched bases: 14. The germline V gene encodes CDR1 MGHRA and CDR2 YSYEKL. This CDR3 region has 15 residues. The CDR3 is CASSYLGGFDGEQFF. The CDR3 DNA reads as TGCGCCAGCAGCTACCTCGGGGGGTTCGATGGCGAGCAGTTCTTC.

This rearrangement joins TRBV10-1 to TRBJ2-1, with 12 bases that match TRBD2. The CDR3 is 12 amino acids. CDR1 is WNHNN and CDR2 is SYGVQD in the germline V gene (reference sequence). The V segment lost 6 bases and the J segment 15 bases; nucleotides outside the gene matches: 6. DNA for the CDR3: TGCGCCAGCAGGGGTACTAGCGGGGGGATGTTCTTC. This encodes CASRGTSGGMFF.